This record looks at one T cell receptor (beta chain) sequence and its context. Antigen specificity is unknown. CDR1 and CDR2 from the germline V gene are SGDLS and YYNGEE. V lost 6 bases, J lost 4 bases, and 8 bases stayed unmatched. The CDR3 is 14 residues long. These data belong to a study of glioma-infiltrating T cells. Notes on the study in general: Only very few CDR3 sequences appeared in both tissue and blood. Above-expected tissue-blood divergence occurred in all gliomas, most in low-grade ones.

The iRepertoire nested amplicon-rescue multiplex PCR amplified TCR alpha and beta CDR3s from RNA. For one-step reverse transcription and amplification, about 85-400 ng of tissue mRNA or PBMC total RNA was used. TCRdb analysed the multiplex PCR reads with MiXCR anew, one entry per CDR3 protein. The top ten clones hold around 5.2% of a sample with about 180,000 distinct CDR3 sequences, roughly 45% of them seen once. The sequenced material came from glioma tissue, nonneoplastic brain tissue, or PBMCs (not recorded which). The clonotype comes from a human donor with low-grade glioma or glioblastoma, undergoing nonglioma brain surgery, or in good health (not recorded which). The V and J genes are TRBV9 and TRBJ2-3; 7 nucleotides agree with TRBD2. The CDR3 DNA follows: TGTGCCAGCACCCGGGAGGATCGGGCAGATACGCAGTATTTT. Protein sequence: CASTREDRADTQYF.